This TCR beta chain was profiled in a study of blood T cell repertoires in COVID-19. Those who participated ranged in age from roughly 18 to 95 years and resided in some 24 US areas. V was pared by 3 bases and J by 1 base, with 15 bases between. There are 16 residues in the CDR3. Germline V gives CDR1 LNHNV, CDR2 YYDKDF (reference sequence). Some clones are missing from TCRdb's copy, which holds only in-frame ones; the method was immunoSEQ multiplex PCR. In the table there are 200,000 to 250,000 clones, under 90% of which are singletons. What was sequenced was PBMCs or T cells enriched from blood (not recorded which). The TCR comes from a woman in her fifties or sixties with acute COVID-19. This chain joins TRBV15 and TRBJ1-1; a possible D gene is TRBD1 (6 bases). This CDR3 is CATSRGDRRWNTEAFF. The CDR3 DNA follows: TGTGCCACCAGCAGGGGTGACAGGAGGTGGAACACTGAAGCTTTCTTT.